Each of the 18 T cell receptor beta chains below was sequenced from the same sample in a study of blood T cell repertoires in COVID-19. Assay used: immunoSEQ multiplex PCR; TCRdb lists only in-frame clones, some missing. Here the sample spans over 100,000 clones, around 83% being singletons. The specimen was PBMCs or T cells enriched from blood (not recorded which). All receptors derive from a woman aged 25 to 39 who had recovered from COVID-19.

The chain recombines TRBV11-2 with TRBJ1-5, with 8 positions matching TRBD1. The CDR3 is made up of 14 amino acids. Per the germline V gene, CDR1 is SGHAT and CDR2 is FQNNGV. Trimming took 3 bases from V and 4 from J; bases not matched to a gene: 2. CDR3 protein: CASSFGQGNQPQHF. The CDR3 nucleotides read TGTGCCAGCAGCTTCGGACAGGGAAATCAGCCCCAGCATTTT.

The table lists this clone with a count of one. This chain links TRBV28 with TRBJ2-3; D may be TRBD2 (6 bases). The CDR3 length is 17 residues. Trimming cost V 4 bases and J 2 bases, with 19 bases left between them. Per the germline V gene, CDR1 is MDHEN and CDR2 is SYDVKM. The CDR3 protein is CASSSPAGGMYTDTQYF. CDR3 nucleotide sequence: TGTGCCAGCAGTTCACCGGCCGGGGGTATGTACACAGATACGCAGTATTTT.

The rearrangement joins TRBV27 to TRBJ1-6; 7 nucleotides agree with TRBD1. Looked up from germline, CDR1 is MNHEY and CDR2 is SMNVEV (reference sequence). Unmatched junction bases numbered 1, after V lost 3 bases and J lost 8 bases. The CDR3 sequence is 13 residues long. CDR3 bases: TGTGCCAGCAGTTTTACAGGGGATTCACCCCTCCACTTT. Translation gives CASSFTGDSPLHF.

This rearrangement joins TRBV3-1 (or the pseudogene TRBV3-2) to TRBJ2-2; 11 bases align to TRBD2. This CDR3 spans 16 amino acids. Germline V gene data show CDR1 as LGHDT and CDR2 as YNNKEL (reference sequence). V lost 6 bases, J lost 4 bases, and 7 bases stayed unmatched. The DNA of the CDR3 is TGTGCCAGCAGTCCCTATCTAGCGGGAGGCACCGGGGAGCTGTTTTTT. Its protein is CASSPYLAGGTGELFF.

The gene calls are TRBV12-3 or TRBV12-4 and TRBJ2-3; D is possibly TRBD2 (5 bases). The CDR3 has 13 residues. Trimming shortened V by 3 bases and J by 2 bases, and 6 bases separated the two germline ends. The CDR3 sequence: CASSLEDTDTQYF. The CDR3, as DNA: TGTGCCAGCAGTTTGGAGGACACAGATACGCAGTATTTT.

This clone has just one count. The sample holds other DNA sequences that translate to the same CDR3. The chain recombines TRBV28 with TRBJ2-7; 8 bases agree with TRBD1. The CDR3 consists of 15 residues. Germline CDR1 is MDHEN and CDR2 is SYDVKM. With V trimmed by 2 bases and J by 4 bases, 7 bases remained unmatched. The chain's CDR3 is CASSLAAGGTYEQYF. The DNA of the CDR3 is TGTGCCAGCAGTTTAGCGGCAGGGGGCACTTACGAGCAGTACTTC.

This chain uses TRBV18 with TRBJ2-2, with D unresolved. V lost 4 bases and J lost 3, with 6 bases in between. The germline V gene has CDR1 KGHSH and CDR2 LQKENI. CDR3 length: 13 residues. For the CDR3, the DNA is TGTGCCAGCTCACTCTCTGACACCGGGGAGCTGTTTTTT. Translating it yields CASSLSDTGELFF.

The chain employs TRBV7-2 and TRBJ1-4; the match to TRBD1 covers 7 bases. The CDR3 spans 16 residues. V was clipped by 5 bases and J by 7 bases; unmatched bases: 13. CDR1 and CDR2 (germline): SGHTA, FQGNSA. This CDR3 reads CASSLPDRDGSEKLFF. CDR3 bases: TGTGCCAGCAGCCTCCCCGACAGGGATGGGAGTGAAAAACTGTTTTTT.

A single count supports this clone. The rearrangement links TRBV2 to TRBJ1-6; D gene unclear. Per the germline V gene, CDR1 is SNHLY and CDR2 is FYNNEI. The CDR3 runs 12 residues. Between the trimmed V and J ends, which lost 7 bases and 7 bases, there was a span of 8 bases. The CDR3 loop reads CASNNGNSPLHF. The CDR3 DNA reads TGTGCCAGCAACAACGGGAATTCACCCCTCCACTTT. The entire variable domain, with the rest obtained from reference TRBV2 and TRBJ1-6, is as follows: EPEVTQTPSHQVTQMGQEVILRCVPISNHLYFYWYRQILGQKVEFLVSFYNNEISEKSEIFDDQFSVERPDGSNFTLKIRSTKLEDSAMYFCASNNGNSPLHFGNGTRLTVT.

The chain joins TRBV28 to TRBJ1-2; unclear D gene. V was clipped by 2 bases and J by 7 bases, with 8 bases between them. The germline V gene has CDR1 MDHEN and CDR2 SYDVKM. The CDR3 runs to 12 residues. The CDR3 sequence is CASSLIDFGYTF. The CDR3 DNA reads TGTGCCAGCAGTTTAATTGACTTTGGCTACACCTTC.

This chain joins TRBV2 and TRBJ1-4; 7 bases are shared with TRBD1. V gave up 7 bases and J gave up 7 bases; unmatched junction bases: 9. This CDR3 contains 14 residues. CDR1 is SNHLY and CDR2 is FYNNEI in the germline V gene. The CDR3 loop reads CASTSQGPGEKLFF. The CDR3 coding sequence is TGTGCCAGCACCTCACAGGGGCCCGGTGAAAAACTGTTTTTT.

This clone was counted only a few times. The V call is TRBV29-1, the J call TRBJ1-1; 9 bases are shared with TRBD1. The CDR3 has 15 amino acids. J lost 1 base, V lost 6 bases, and 9 bases had no gene match. Germline V CDR1 and CDR2: SQVTM, ANQGSEA. The CDR3, as DNA: TGCAGCGTGTCCGGGACAGGGACGAGGAACACTGAAGCTTTCTTT. This encodes CSVSGTGTRNTEAFF.

The sample holds a few counts of this clone. The chain combines TRBV5-1 with TRBJ1-4; D is ambiguous. The CDR3 has 15 residues. V was trimmed by 3 bases and J by 8 bases, leaving 17 bases between them. Germline V gene data show CDR1 as SGHRS and CDR2 as YFSETQ. CDR3 region: CASSSEGGSREKLFF. The CDR3 DNA sequence: TGCGCCAGCAGCTCGGAAGGAGGGTCGCGGGAAAAACTGTTTTTT.

The chain joins TRBV6-4 to TRBJ2-3; D gene ambiguous. CDR3 length: 14 amino acids. Germline-derived CDR1 and CDR2 are MRHNA and SNTAGT. Trimming left V 2 bases short and J 4 bases short, with 10 bases between. CDR3 in DNA: TGTGCCAGCAGTGACGGCCTCGAATCAGATACGCAGTATTTT. Its protein is CASSDGLESDTQYF.

This rearrangement joins TRBV19 to TRBJ1-5, with TRBD1 matching 10 bases. V trimming: 4 bases; J trimming: 1 base; junction bases outside the gene matches: 7. The length of the CDR3 is 17 residues. Per the germline V gene, CDR1 is LNHDA and CDR2 is SQIVND (reference sequence). The CDR3 loop is CASSTGTGVESNQPQHF. As DNA, the CDR3 is TGTGCCAGTAGTACTGGGACAGGGGTTGAGAGCAATCAGCCCCAGCATTTT.

The chain recombines TRBV12-3 or TRBV12-4 with TRBJ2-7; D is uncertain. The CDR3 totals 12 residues. V was cut by 3 bases and J by 1 base, with 4 bases left in between. CDR3 loop: CASSFRSYEQYF. As DNA, the CDR3 is TGTGCCAGCAGTTTTCGGTCCTACGAGCAGTACTTC.

This clone was found many times. The chain employs TRBV6-4 and TRBJ2-1; D may be TRBD2 (6 bases). Germline V gene sequence: CDR1 MRHNA, CDR2 SNTAGT. The CDR3 spans 15 residues. Trimming took 4 bases from V and 1 from J, leaving 11 bases between them. In nucleotides, the CDR3 is TGTGCCAGCAGTGGACTAGGAGGTTCCTACAATGAGCAGTTCTTC. Translating gives CASSGLGGSYNEQFF.

The V gene is TRBV5-1, the J gene TRBJ2-7; a possible D gene is TRBD1 (6 bases). V lost 4 bases, J lost 2 bases, and 13 bases lay in between. Germline-derived CDR1 and CDR2 are SGHRS and YFSETQ. This CDR3 contains 14 residues. The CDR3 is CASSQYGTTYEQYF. In DNA, the CDR3 is TGCGCCAGCAGCCAGTACGGGACAACCTACGAGCAGTACTTC.